What follows are 6 T cell receptor beta chains derived from one specimen sequenced in a study of a mutant IDH1 vaccine in newly diagnosed glioma. The antigens for these receptors are not known. Time point defined: week 35, safety follow-up. Every vaccination contained 300 ug of the mutant IDH1 20-mer peptide and was paired with topical imiquimod. Clones were sequenced by immunoSEQ multiplex PCR, and TCRdb holds only the in-frame ones, with some missing. The sample records about 44,000 clones, 80% to 85% being singletons. This sample comprised PBMCs, obtained from a glioma patient whose treatment included an IDH1 peptide vaccine. Receptors were obtained from a woman aged 40 to 50 with glioma. Some clones in this sample may be carry-over from other donors' samples.

The chain's CDR3 is CASSIAGGGYNEQFF. The CDR3 DNA sequence: TGTGCCAGTAGTATAGCGGGAGGGGGGTACAATGAGCAGTTCTTC. The chain is built from TRBV19 and TRBJ2-1; 8 positions match TRBD2. Germline V gene lookup returns CDR1 LNHDA and CDR2 SQIVND (reference sequence). Unmatched junction bases numbered 3, after V lost 1 base and J lost 4 bases. This CDR3 has 15 residues.

This clone appeared a single time. The chain has TRBV6-5 and TRBJ2-3, with TRBD1 matching 9 bases. CDR3 length: 15 amino acids. The germline V gene has CDR1 MNHEY and CDR2 SVGAGI. V dropped 4 bases and J dropped 0; count of bases not matched to a gene: 2. The CDR3 protein is CASSWDRASTDTQYF. CDR3 in DNA: TGTGCCAGCAGTTGGGACAGGGCGAGCACAGATACGCAGTATTTT.

This clone has just one count. The chain employs TRBV27 and TRBJ1-5; tentative D call: TRBD1 (6 bases). The CDR3 totals 15 residues. CDR1 and CDR2 from the germline V gene are MNHEY and SMNVEV (reference sequence). V lost 6 bases and J lost 5, with 17 bases in between. The CDR3 sequence: CASRLGHLKDQPQHF. The CDR3 DNA is TGTGCCAGCAGACTGGGACACCTCAAAGATCAGCCCCAGCATTTT.

The chain is built from TRBV13 and TRBJ1-1; no clear D. The germline V and J ends were trimmed by 3 bases and 6 bases, with 8 bases remaining between them. Germline-derived CDR1 and CDR2 are PRHDT and FYEKMQ (reference sequence). This CDR3 region has 12 residues. In DNA form, the CDR3 reads TGTGCCAGCAGCTTCCTCGGAGCTGAAGCTTTCTTT. Its translation is CASSFLGAEAFF.

DNA for the CDR3: TGTGCCAGCAGCTTGGAGGCAGGGGAGGTAGGGGAGACCCAGTACTTC. Translation gives CASSLEAGEVGETQYF. The chain combines TRBV5-6 with TRBJ2-5; D tentatively reads TRBD1 or TRBD2 (6 bases each). CDR3 length: 16 amino acids. Germline V gives CDR1 SGHDT, CDR2 YYEEEE. The V end lost 0 bases, the J end lost 5 bases, and 17 bases lay between the germline ends.

This chain uses TRBV7-9 with TRBJ1-4; D ambiguous. The V end lost 3 bases, the J end lost 8 bases, and 7 bases lay between the germline ends. CDR1 and CDR2 (germline): SEHNR, FQNEAQ (reference sequence). This CDR3 is 12 amino acids long. In DNA, the CDR3 is TGTGCCAGCAGCTTGGACGAGGAAAAACTGTTTTTT. Encoded protein: CASSLDEEKLFF.